A few counts support the clone carrying this TCR beta chain. The antigen is undetermined. The data were taken from a study of CD8+ T cells in alopecia areata. Study context: The authors scored treated patients' severity by affected scalp percentage.

The CDR3 runs 16 residues. Germline CDR1 is MGHRA and CDR2 is YSYEKL. Trimming took 8 bases from V and 2 from J, leaving 21 bases between them. Study outcomes and limitations: Administration of tofacitinib significantly diminished scalp clonality and expanded CD8+ clones within the top 100.

It was cDNA, reverse transcribed from extracted RNA, that served as the sequencing template. TCRdb's copy holds only in-frame clones and misses some; the assay was immunoSEQ multiplex PCR. Of 180,000 or so clones listed, roughly half were seen once; the top ten hold 9.5% to 13%. Treatment: oral pan-JAK inhibitor, 5-10 mg twice daily. The rearrangement joins TRBV4-1 to TRBJ1-2; D may be TRBD1 (6 bases). The sequence came from a human donor with alopecia areata. The sample consisted of CD8+ T cells sorted from blood, taken around week 54, from a patient treated with tofacitinib. Here the CDR3 reads CASEGGTNEYNYGYTF. CDR3 DNA: TGCGCCAGCGAGGGGGGCACGAACGAGTACAACTATGGCTACACCTTC.